Listed below are T cell receptor beta chains from one sample, sequenced in a study of cytomegalovirus exposure and HLA in healthy donors. TCRdb's copy holds only in-frame clones and misses some; the assay was immunoSEQ multiplex PCR. There are approximately 140,000 clones in the sample; about 90% occur only once, and just under 3% lies in the top ten. Sequencing input: PBMCs. The receptors derive from a man between 18 and 35 years old in good health and CMV-seronegative. Both conserved end residues are part of each CDR3. A D gene is named only where the DNA matches it firmly. Clone size, where shown, is once, few, many, or a class for clones that have expanded.

TRBV6-1	TRBJ2-2	many	TRBD2	TGTGCCAGCTCCGGACTAGTAGGCGACACCGGGGAGCTGTTTTTT	CASSGLVGDTGELFF
TRBV15	TRBJ1-5	few	-	TGTGCCACCAGGGACAATAATCAGCCCCAGCATTTT	CATRDNNQPQHF
TRBV19	TRBJ1-5	-	TRBD1	TGTGCCAGTAGTATTAGGACAGGGTTGGGGCCCCAGCATTTT	CASSIRTGLGPQHF
TRBV7-2	TRBJ1-6	-	-	TGTGCCAGCAGCTTAGTTTACCCCCCGTACAGGGAACCAGCCCTCCACTTT	CASSLVYPPYREPALHF
TRBV5-5	TRBJ1-1	-	-	TGTGCCAGCAGCTCCACCACAGGACAGAACACTGAAGCTTTCTTT	CASSSTTGQNTEAFF
TRBV11-2	TRBJ2-2	-	-	TGTGCCAGCAGCTTCAGCGGGTCGTCCGGGGAGCTGTTTTTT	CASSFSGSSGELFF
TRBV19	TRBJ2-1	-	-	TGTGCCAGTAGTATCGGAGGGGTCGGTGAGCAGTTCTTC	CASSIGGVGEQFF
TRBV13	TRBJ2-1	-	TRBD2	TGTGCCAGCAGCTTACCGGGAGGGCCTGATTACAATGAGCAGTTCTTC	CASSLPGGPDYNEQFF
TRBV10-3	TRBJ2-1	-	TRBD2	TGTGCCATCAGTGTTCAACTAGCGGGAGTCCCCAATGAGCAGTTCTTC	CAISVQLAGVPNEQFF
TRBV7-6	TRBJ1-4	-	-	TGTGCCAGCAGTTCACCCCCACAGTACGAAAAACTGTTTTTT	CASSSPPQYEKLFF
TRBV19	TRBJ2-2	-	-	TGTGCCAGTAGTGTCCTCCCGAACACCGGGGAGCTGTTTTTT	CASSVLPNTGELFF
TRBV5-6	TRBJ2-7	-	TRBD1	TGTGCCAGCAGCTACAGGGACAGGGGGGCGTTTGGCTCCTACGAGCAGTACTTC	CASSYRDRGAFGSYEQYF
TRBV5-1	TRBJ2-5	-	-	TGCGCCAGCAGTATCCCGGGATCCCAAGAGACCCAGTACTTC	CASSIPGSQETQYF
TRBV5-1	TRBJ1-2	-	-	TGCGCCAGCAGCTGCAAACGGGACACCTTC	CASSCKRDTF
TRBV7-7	TRBJ2-1	-	TRBD1	TGTGCCAGCAGCTCAGGACAGGGTTCCTACAATGAGCAGTTCTTC	CASSSGQGSYNEQFF
TRBV5-1	TRBJ1-4	-	TRBD1	TGCGCCAGCAGCCCCCGACAGGGAGGTGAAAAACTGTTTTTT	CASSPRQGGEKLFF
TRBV18	TRBJ2-1	-	TRBD2	TGTGCCAGCTCTAGCGGGAGGGCCATTGAGCAGTTCTTC	CASSSGRAIEQFF
TRBV13	TRBJ2-7	few	TRBD2	TGTGCCAGCAGCTCCGGGACTAGCGGCGAGCAGTACTTC	CASSSGTSGEQYF
TRBV13	TRBJ2-7	-	TRBD2	TGTGCCAGCAGCTTAGGTCTAGCGGGCCACGAGCAGTACTTC	CASSLGLAGHEQYF
TRBV18	TRBJ1-1	-	-	TGTGCCAGCTCGCCCAGGACTGAAGCTTTCTTT	CASSPRTEAFF
TRBV5-4	TRBJ2-7	-	-	TGTGCCAGCAGCTTGGACACAGACTACGAGCAGTACTTC	CASSLDTDYEQYF
TRBV5-6	TRBJ1-4	-	-	TGTGCCAGCAGCTTTGATGAGAATGAAAAACTGTTTTTT	CASSFDENEKLFF
TRBV5-8	TRBJ2-3	-	TRBD1	TGTGCCAGCAGCCTAGGGACAGGGCGCACAGATACGCAGTATTTT	CASSLGTGRTDTQYF
TRBV9	TRBJ1-1	-	-	TGTGCCAGCAGCGTAGGGTGGAGGGCTACCACTGAAGCTTTCTTT	CASSVGWRATTEAFF
TRBV19	TRBJ1-2	-	-	TGTGCCAGTAGTATAGATTCCGACTATGGCTACACCTTC	CASSIDSDYGYTF
TRBV7-6	TRBJ2-7	-	TRBD1	TGTGCCAGCAGCTTGGCCCCCCGGGACAGGATCAAACTAAGCTCCTACGAGCAGTACTTC	CASSLAPRDRIKLSSYEQYF
TRBV27	TRBJ2-5	-	-	TGTGCCAGCAGTAGGGCAGGGCCCCAAGAGACCCAGTACTTC	CASSRAGPQETQYF
TRBV2	TRBJ1-5	-	TRBD1	TGTGCCAGCAGTCCACAAGGGGGCCCACAGGGTATCAATCAGCCCCAGCATTTT	CASSPQGGPQGINQPQHF
TRBV9	TRBJ1-6	few	-	TGTGCCAGCAGCGGAAGGGGTTCCTATAATTCACCCCTCCACTTT	CASSGRGSYNSPLHF
TRBV27	TRBJ2-1	-	-	TGTGCCAGCAGTTTCACTCCAGACGGGAAAAGCTCCTACAATGAGCAGTTCTTC	CASSFTPDGKSSYNEQFF
TRBV15	TRBJ1-1	-	-	TGTGCCACCAGCAGAGATTTGGAGGGGAACACTGAAGCTTTCTTT	CATSRDLEGNTEAFF
TRBV29-1	TRBJ2-3	-	-	TGCAGCGTCGGGGGTGGGGTGGCGTCCTGGACAGATACGCAGTATTTT	CSVGGGVASWTDTQYF
TRBV6-1	TRBJ1-2	-	-	TGTGCCAGCAGTGACCCCCAGGGGTTGGGTAACTATGGCTACACCTTC	CASSDPQGLGNYGYTF
TRBV7-5	TRBJ2-1	-	-	TGTGCCAGAGGGACAGTTCCCGATGAGCAGTTCTTC	CARGTVPDEQFF
TRBV6-5	TRBJ1-6	-	TRBD1	TGTGCCAGCAGTTCTCAGGACAGGGGCAAGAATTCACCCCTCCACTTT	CASSSQDRGKNSPLHF
TRBV2	TRBJ2-1	-	TRBD2	TGTGCCAGCAGGGACCCGGGAGGCCCTGGCTCCTACAATGAGCAGTTCTTC	CASRDPGGPGSYNEQFF
TRBV7-7	TRBJ2-1	-	TRBD1	TGTGCCAGCAGCCTTGGGGGGGGGACAGGGTCGAATGAGCAGTTCTTC	CASSLGGGTGSNEQFF
TRBV15	TRBJ2-2	-	-	TGTGCCACCAGCAGAGACTCCAACACCGGGGAGCTGTTTTTT	CATSRDSNTGELFF
TRBV10-3	TRBJ2-1	-	TRBD2	TGTGCCATCAGTGAGTCGACTAGCGGGAGTAGTGAGCAGTTCTTC	CAISESTSGSSEQFF
TRBV18	TRBJ2-1	-	-	TGTGCCAGCTCACCAATTGACAGAGATGAGCAGTTCTTC	CASSPIDRDEQFF
TRBV6-1	TRBJ2-7	-	TRBD1	TGTGCCAGTAGCAACCCCGGGACAGCTAACTACGAGCAGTACTTC	CASSNPGTANYEQYF
TRBV9	TRBJ1-6	few	-	TGTGCCAGCAGCGCCATTGACAGCAATCCAGCCTATAATTCACCCCTCCACTTT	CASSAIDSNPAYNSPLHF
TRBV18	TRBJ2-6	-	-	TGTGCCAGCTCACCTGCGGGACCTGGGGCCAACGTCCTGACTTTC	CASSPAGPGANVLTF
TRBV28	TRBJ2-1	-	-	TGTGCCAGCAGTTTGCCAGGGTCGCAGTTCTTC	CASSLPGSQFF
TRBV7-7	TRBJ2-3	-	TRBD1	TGTGCCAGCAGCTCGGGACAGGGGCCAACAGATACGCAGTATTTT	CASSSGQGPTDTQYF
TRBV9	TRBJ2-5	-	-	TGTGCCAGCAGCGTGGCCGTGAGACAGACCCAAGAGACCCAGTACTTC	CASSVAVRQTQETQYF
TRBV7-2	TRBJ1-1	-	-	TGTGCCAGCAGCTTTATCCGGACTGAAGCTTTCTTT	CASSFIRTEAFF
TRBV7-2	TRBJ1-1	-	-	TGTGCCAGCAGCTTAGAGTGGCAGAACACTGAAGCTTTCTTT	CASSLEWQNTEAFF
TRBV6-6	TRBJ2-1	-	TRBD2	TGTGTCACTAGCGGGGGGTCCTACAATGAGCAATTCTTC	CVTSGGSYNEQFF
TRBV11-2	TRBJ1-5	-	-	TGTGCCAGCAGCGGCCCAGGAAATCAGCCCCAGCATTTT	CASSGPGNQPQHF